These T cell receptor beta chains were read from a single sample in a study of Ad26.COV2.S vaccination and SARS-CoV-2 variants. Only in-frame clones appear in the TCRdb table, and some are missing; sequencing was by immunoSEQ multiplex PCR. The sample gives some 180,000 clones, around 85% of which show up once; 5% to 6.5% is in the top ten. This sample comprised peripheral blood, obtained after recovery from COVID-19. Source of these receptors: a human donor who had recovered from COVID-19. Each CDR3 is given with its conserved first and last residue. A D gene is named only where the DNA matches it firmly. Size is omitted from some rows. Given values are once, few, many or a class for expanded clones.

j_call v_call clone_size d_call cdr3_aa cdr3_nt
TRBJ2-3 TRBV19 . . CASLEDSTDTQYF TGTGCCAGTCTCGAGGACAGCACAGATACGCAGTATTTT
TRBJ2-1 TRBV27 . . CASRQAGRANEQFF TGTGCCAGCCGCCAGGCAGGGCGTGCGAATGAGCAGTTCTTC
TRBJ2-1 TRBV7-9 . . CASSLVGSYNEQFF TGTGCCAGCAGCCTCGTAGGCTCCTACAATGAGCAGTTCTTC
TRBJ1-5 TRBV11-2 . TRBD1 CASSRTGEPQHF TGTGCCAGCAGCCGTACAGGGGAGCCCCAGCATTTT
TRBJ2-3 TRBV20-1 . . CSASWGLHPFTDTQYF TGCAGTGCCAGTTGGGGACTTCACCCATTCACAGATACGCAGTATTTT
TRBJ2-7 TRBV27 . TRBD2 CASTAHSGTVHEQYF TGTGCCAGCACCGCCCATAGCGGGACCGTCCACGAGCAGTACTTC
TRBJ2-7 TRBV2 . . CASRTPGTRAYEQYF TGTGCCAGCAGGACCCCCGGGACCCGGGCCTACGAGCAGTACTTC
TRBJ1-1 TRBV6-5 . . CASMWGDTEAFF TGTGCCAGCATGTGGGGGGACACTGAAGCTTTCTTT
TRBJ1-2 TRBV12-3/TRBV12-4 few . CASSLLTPYGYTF TGTGCCAGCAGTCTCCTCACGCCCTATGGCTACACCTTC
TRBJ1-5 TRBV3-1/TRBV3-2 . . CASSQGADQPQHF TGTGCCAGCAGCCAAGGGGCTGACCAGCCCCAGCATTTT
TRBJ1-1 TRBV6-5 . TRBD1 CASSYRTGGKAEAFF TGTGCCAGCAGCTATAGGACAGGGGGGAAGGCTGAAGCTTTCTTT
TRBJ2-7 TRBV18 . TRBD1 CASSPRQGTIEQYF TGTGCCAGCTCACCACGACAGGGTACGATCGAGCAGTACTTC
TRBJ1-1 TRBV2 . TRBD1 CASRDRQAFF TGTGCCAGCAGGGACAGGCAAGCTTTCTTT
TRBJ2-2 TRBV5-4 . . CASSLGGHLNTGELFF TGTGCCAGCAGCCTGGGGGGGCACTTGAACACCGGGGAGCTGTTTTTT
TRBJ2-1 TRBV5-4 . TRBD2 CASSLGSSGVGNEQFF TGTGCCAGCAGCTTGGGATCTAGCGGGGTAGGCAATGAGCAGTTCTTC
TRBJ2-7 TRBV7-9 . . CASSLQGYEQYF TGTGCCAGCAGCTTACAGGGATACGAGCAGTACTTC
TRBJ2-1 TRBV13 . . CASRLLETRYNEQFF TGTGCCAGCAGATTGCTCGAGACCCGATACAATGAGCAGTTCTTC
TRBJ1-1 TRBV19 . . CASSISTNTEAFF TGTGCCAGTAGTATTTCGACGAACACTGAAGCTTTCTTT
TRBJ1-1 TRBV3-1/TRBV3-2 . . CASSQDSEFTEAFF TGTGCCAGCAGCCAAGATTCCGAATTCACTGAAGCTTTCTTT
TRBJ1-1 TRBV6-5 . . CASGAHTNTEAFF TGTGCCAGCGGGGCCCACACCAACACTGAAGCTTTCTTT
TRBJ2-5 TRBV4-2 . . CASSPGNTRETQYF TGTGCCAGCAGCCCAGGAAATACTCGGGAGACCCAGTACTTC
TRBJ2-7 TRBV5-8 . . CASSLQVPYEQYF TGTGCCAGCAGCCTACAGGTCCCCTACGAGCAGTACTTC
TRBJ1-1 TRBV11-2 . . CASSFQGLTEAFF TGTGCCAGCAGCTTCCAGGGGTTAACTGAAGCTTTCTTT
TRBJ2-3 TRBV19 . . CASSPYSTSTDTQYF TGTGCCAGTAGTCCTTACAGCACTAGCACAGATACGCAGTATTTT
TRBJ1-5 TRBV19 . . CASSMTVGAGQPQHF TGTGCCAGTAGTATGACGGTGGGGGCTGGCCAGCCCCAGCATTTT
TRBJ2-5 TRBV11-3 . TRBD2 CASSSPGGETQYF TGTGCCAGCAGCTCCCCGGGGGGGGAGACCCAGTACTTC
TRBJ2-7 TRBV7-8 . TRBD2 CASSFGLTSGRAGYEQYF TGTGCCAGCAGCTTCGGGTTGACTAGCGGGAGGGCCGGGTACGAGCAGTACTTC
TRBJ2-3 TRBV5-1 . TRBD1 CASSLGGTGSTDTQYF TGCGCCAGCAGCTTGGGGGGGACAGGGTCTACAGATACGCAGTATTTT
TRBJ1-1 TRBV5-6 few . CASNKGAWAEAFF TGTGCCAGCAATAAAGGGGCGTGGGCTGAAGCTTTCTTT
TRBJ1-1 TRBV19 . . CASSSLRGSGEAFF TGTGCCAGTAGTAGCCTACGGGGATCGGGCGAAGCTTTCTTT
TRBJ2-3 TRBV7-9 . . CASSLQTSGDTQYF TGTGCCAGCAGTCTCCAGACCTCGGGGGATACGCAGTATTTT
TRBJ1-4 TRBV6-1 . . CASSEAGRGEKLFF TGTGCCAGCAGTGAAGCAGGGCGGGGAGAAAAACTGTTTTTT
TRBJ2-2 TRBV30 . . CAWSPPGTVKTGELFF TGTGCCTGGAGTCCCCCTGGGACGGTGAAAACCGGGGAGCTGTTTTTT
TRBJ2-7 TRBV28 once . CASSRGESPSSYEQYF TGTGCCAGCAGTCGCGGAGAGAGCCCTAGCTCCTACGAGCAGTACTTC
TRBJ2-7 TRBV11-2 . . CASSSLKGFGSYEQYF TGTGCCAGCAGCTCACTCAAGGGTTTTGGATCCTACGAGCAGTACTTC
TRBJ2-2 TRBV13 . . CASSSQRLVVDTGELFF TGTGCCAGCAGCTCCCAGAGGCTAGTGGTGGACACCGGGGAGCTGTTTTTT
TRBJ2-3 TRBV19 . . CASKIHLTDTQYF TGTGCCAGTAAAATACACCTCACAGATACGCAGTATTTT
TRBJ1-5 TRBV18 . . CASSPQSMVGPQHF TGTGCCAGCTCACCACAATCTATGGTAGGGCCCCAGCATTTT
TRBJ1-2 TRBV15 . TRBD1 CATSRSWTGSYYGYTF TGTGCCACCAGCAGAAGCTGGACAGGGTCATACTATGGCTACACCTTC
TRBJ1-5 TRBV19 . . CASSILGGPQHF TGTGCCAGTAGTATCCTTGGAGGGCCCCAGCATTTT
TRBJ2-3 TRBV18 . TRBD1 CASSPGQGAIDTQYF TGTGCCAGCTCCCCAGGACAGGGGGCCATAGATACGCAGTATTTT
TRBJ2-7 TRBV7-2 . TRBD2 CASSLASTSGVYEQYF TGTGCCAGCAGCTTAGCGTCTACCAGCGGGGTCTACGAGCAGTACTTC
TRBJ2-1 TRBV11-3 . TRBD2 CASSLVAGGSSYNEQFF TGTGCCAGCAGCTTAGTAGCGGGAGGGTCGTCCTACAATGAGCAGTTCTTC